This T cell receptor (beta chain) was identified during a study of early T cells in non-severe SARS-CoV-2 infection. On the study more broadly: The chains were unpaired, and the sequenced material was bulk RNA from unsorted whole blood. Regarding the study as a whole: A preference for anti-spike CD8 responses marked VDJdb matching, which missed private and CD4 specificities.

This clonotype has ten or more counts. The antigen is unknown. In the library, individual cDNA molecules carried attached unique molecular identifiers. From the 5' RACE reads, TCRdb called clonotypes with MiXCR, one entry per CDR3 protein. The sample has about 67,000 distinct CDR3 sequences, approximately 10% seen once. CDR1 is LGHDT, CDR2 YNNKEL, per germline (reference sequence). V was pared by 1 base and J by 9 bases, with 10 bases between. The CDR3 contains 13 residues. The V call is TRBV3-1, the J call TRBJ1-5, with D uncertain. The TCR originated in an adult who was a healthcare worker with PCR-confirmed SARS-CoV-2 infection or an uninfected control (not recorded which). Input material: whole blood. CDR3 DNA sequence: TGTGCCAGCAGCCAAGCTGACCAGTGGCCCCAGCATTTT. Residues: CASSQADQWPQHF.